The clone carrying this TCR beta chain was seen repeatedly, ten times or more. Its specificity is unknown. The data derive from a study of CD8 T cells in ankylosing spondylitis. Whole-study results and caveats: Prior literature has documented some motif variants in synovial fluid and blood from reactive arthritis. The authors reported significant enrichment of disease-linked clones in matched ankylosing spondylitis synovial fluid. Blood of patients with ankylosing spondylitis appeared to be characterized by a TCR beta motif of eight highly homologous variants.

CDR1 is SGHAT and CDR2 is FQNNGV in the germline V gene. This CDR3 contains 17 residues. The junction had 16 bases not matched to a gene; V was cut back by 6 bases and J by 7 bases. Quantitative 5'-RACE with molecular barcodes was used to make the TCR beta libraries. One entry per CDR3 protein results from TCRdb running MiXCR on the 5' RACE reads. The repertoire includes roughly 200,000 distinct CDR3 sequences, around 25% of them detected once, and roughly 6.7% sits in the top ten. The receptor was isolated from a male donor with ankylosing spondylitis or in good health (not recorded which). The sequencing input was blood, either unsorted or a sorted T cell fraction (not recorded which). The rearrangement uses TRBV11-2 and TRBJ2-2; 8 positions agree with TRBD2. CDR3 nucleotide sequence: TGTGCCAGCAGAACGAGGGATCGGGGGGGCCTCGGCGGGGAGCTGTTTTTT. Protein product: CASRTRDRGGLGGELFF.